Sequencing of this T cell receptor (beta chain) was carried out in a study of blood T cell repertoires in COVID-19. The overall study: The samples span acute and convalescent COVID-19 from the United States, Italy and Spain. PBMCs, B-cell-depleted T cells, or T cells were the source of the cDNA or gDNA that made up the material.

Per germline, CDR1 SGDLS and CDR2 YYNGEE. Trimming took 3 bases from V and 7 from J, leaving 22 bases between them. The CDR3 is 16 amino acids. In the source study's methods: Reference gene primer amplification gave nucleated cell count estimates. Repertoires were generated with immunoSEQ multiplex PCR, while TCRdb's copy carries only in-frame clones and drops some. That table gives V, J and clone size, and the DNA gave D and trimming. The data contain approximately 190,000 clones, over 70% of them singletons. The sample was peripheral blood. The clonotype originates from a man in his 60s with acute or convalescent COVID-19. This chain links TRBV9 with TRBJ1-2; tentative D call: TRBD1 (6 bases). Here the CDR3 DNA reads TGTGCCAGCAGCGGGAGTGGGGAGGGGGTTGTAGGTGGCTACACCTTC. This translates into CASSGSGEGVVGGYTF.